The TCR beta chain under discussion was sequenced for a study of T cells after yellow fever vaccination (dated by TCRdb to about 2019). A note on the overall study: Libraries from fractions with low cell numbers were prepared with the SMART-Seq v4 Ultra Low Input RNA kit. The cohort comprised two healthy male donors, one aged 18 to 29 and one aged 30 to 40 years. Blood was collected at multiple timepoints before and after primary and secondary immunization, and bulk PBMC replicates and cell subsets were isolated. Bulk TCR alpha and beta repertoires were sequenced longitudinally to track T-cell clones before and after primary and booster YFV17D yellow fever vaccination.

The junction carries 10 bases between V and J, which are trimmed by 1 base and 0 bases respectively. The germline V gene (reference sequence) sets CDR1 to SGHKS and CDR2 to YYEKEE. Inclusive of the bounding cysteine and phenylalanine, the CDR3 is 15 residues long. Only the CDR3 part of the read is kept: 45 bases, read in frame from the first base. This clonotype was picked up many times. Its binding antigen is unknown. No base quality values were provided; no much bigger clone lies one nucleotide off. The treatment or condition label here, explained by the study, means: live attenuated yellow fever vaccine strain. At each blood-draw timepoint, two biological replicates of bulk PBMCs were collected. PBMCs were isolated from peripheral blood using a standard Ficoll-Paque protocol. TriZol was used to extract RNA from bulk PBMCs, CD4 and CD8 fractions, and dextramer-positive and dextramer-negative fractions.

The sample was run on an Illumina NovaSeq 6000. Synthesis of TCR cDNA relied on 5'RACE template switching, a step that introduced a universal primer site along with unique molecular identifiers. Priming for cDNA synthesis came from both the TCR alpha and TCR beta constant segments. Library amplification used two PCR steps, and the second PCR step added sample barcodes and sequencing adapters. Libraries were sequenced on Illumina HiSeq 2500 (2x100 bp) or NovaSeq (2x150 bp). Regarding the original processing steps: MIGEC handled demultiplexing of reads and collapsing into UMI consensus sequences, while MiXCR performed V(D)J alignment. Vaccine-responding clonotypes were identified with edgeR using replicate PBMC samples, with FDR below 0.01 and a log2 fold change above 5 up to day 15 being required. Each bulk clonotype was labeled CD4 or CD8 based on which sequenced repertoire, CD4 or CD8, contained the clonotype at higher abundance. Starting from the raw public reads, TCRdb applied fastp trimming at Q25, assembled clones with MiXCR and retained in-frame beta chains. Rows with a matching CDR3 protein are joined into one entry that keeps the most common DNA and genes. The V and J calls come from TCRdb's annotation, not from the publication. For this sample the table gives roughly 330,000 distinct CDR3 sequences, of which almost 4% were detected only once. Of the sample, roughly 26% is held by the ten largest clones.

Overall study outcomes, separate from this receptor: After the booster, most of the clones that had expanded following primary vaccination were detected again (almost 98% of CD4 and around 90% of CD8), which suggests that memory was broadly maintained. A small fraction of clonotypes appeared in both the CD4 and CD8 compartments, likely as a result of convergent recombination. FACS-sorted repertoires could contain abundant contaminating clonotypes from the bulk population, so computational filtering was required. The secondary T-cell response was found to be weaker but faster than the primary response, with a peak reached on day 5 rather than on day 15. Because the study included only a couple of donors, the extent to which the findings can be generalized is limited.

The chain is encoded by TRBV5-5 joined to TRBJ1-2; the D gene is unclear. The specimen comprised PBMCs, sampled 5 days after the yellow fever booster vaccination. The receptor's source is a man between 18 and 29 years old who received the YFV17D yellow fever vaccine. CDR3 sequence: CASSLTASANYGYTF. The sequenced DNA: TGTGCCAGCAGCTTGACGGCCAGCGCTAACTATGGCTACACCTTC.